The rows below give T cell receptor beta chains drawn from one sample of a study of CXCR3-negative and CXCR3-positive naive CD8 T cells. Following a re-call of the 5' RACE reads, TCRdb has one entry per CDR3 protein and lacks DNA. This table lists 45,000 to 60,000 distinct CDR3 sequences. The specimen sequenced was memory CD8+ T cells from blood. The receptors stem from a human donor in good health. Some clones in this sample may be carry-over from other donors' samples. The CDR3 runs from the conserved cysteine through the conserved F or W. Clone size is stated in some rows and not others, as once, few, many or a class when expanded.

j_call: TRBJ1-2
clone_size: .
v_call: TRBV7-2
cdr3_aa: CASSRNILVQAGYGYTF

j_call: TRBJ1-1
clone_size: .
v_call: TRBV5-1
cdr3_aa: CASSLIQNTEAFF

j_call: TRBJ1-2
clone_size: .
v_call: TRBV28
cdr3_aa: CASRTGTHGYTF

j_call: TRBJ1-1
clone_size: .
v_call: TRBV7-6
cdr3_aa: CASSPFRQGNTEAFF

j_call: TRBJ2-7
clone_size: .
v_call: TRBV7-2
cdr3_aa: CASSLTGGLDEQYF

j_call: TRBJ2-1
clone_size: .
v_call: TRBV3-1
cdr3_aa: CATQTSESYNEQFF

j_call: TRBJ2-7
clone_size: .
v_call: TRBV27
cdr3_aa: CASSPDGDRLEQYF

j_call: TRBJ2-2
clone_size: .
v_call: TRBV7-2
cdr3_aa: CASLPESERVTGELFF

j_call: TRBJ2-7
clone_size: .
v_call: TRBV10-3
cdr3_aa: CAISGTETYEQYF

j_call: TRBJ2-5
clone_size: .
v_call: TRBV12-3/TRBV12-4
cdr3_aa: CASSEDGTQYF

j_call: TRBJ2-7
clone_size: .
v_call: TRBV29-1
cdr3_aa: CSVIYRTDTYEQYF

j_call: TRBJ2-5
clone_size: .
v_call: TRBV20-1
cdr3_aa: CSARDLGEETQYF

j_call: TRBJ2-7
clone_size: .
v_call: TRBV29-1
cdr3_aa: CSVEAAAYEQYF

j_call: TRBJ1-1
clone_size: .
v_call: TRBV7-6
cdr3_aa: CASSSGGRHTEVFF

j_call: TRBJ2-7
clone_size: .
v_call: TRBV7-6
cdr3_aa: CASSPGVGQNEQYF

j_call: TRBJ1-4
clone_size: .
v_call: TRBV6-1
cdr3_aa: CASSEAAGTPSEKLFF

j_call: TRBJ2-1
clone_size: .
v_call: TRBV24-1
cdr3_aa: CATSDRDSSEQFF

j_call: TRBJ2-7
clone_size: .
v_call: TRBV20-1
cdr3_aa: CSARFQGVGEQYF

j_call: TRBJ2-7
clone_size: medium-sized
v_call: TRBV11-2
cdr3_aa: CASSLEAYEQYF

j_call: TRBJ1-4
clone_size: .
v_call: TRBV27
cdr3_aa: CASAGTNEKLFF

j_call: TRBJ2-1
clone_size: .
v_call: TRBV2
cdr3_aa: CASRDVGTPTCFF

j_call: TRBJ2-2
clone_size: .
v_call: TRBV12-3/TRBV12-4
cdr3_aa: CASPGGGPLLNTGELFF

j_call: TRBJ2-7
clone_size: .
v_call: TRBV5-6
cdr3_aa: CASSIRRGEQYF

j_call: TRBJ2-1
clone_size: .
v_call: TRBV6-2/TRBV6-3
cdr3_aa: CASSRGSSYNEQFF

j_call: TRBJ2-4
clone_size: .
v_call: TRBV6-6
cdr3_aa: CASSYSQELAKNIQYF

j_call: TRBJ2-5
clone_size: .
v_call: TRBV19
cdr3_aa: CASSPGRIQETQYF

j_call: TRBJ1-1
clone_size: .
v_call: TRBV10-1
cdr3_aa: CASSALRDRGIREAFF

j_call: TRBJ2-1
clone_size: .
v_call: TRBV28
cdr3_aa: CASSFVAGVGNEQFF

j_call: TRBJ2-7
clone_size: .
v_call: TRBV4-2
cdr3_aa: CASSQGTYEQYF

j_call: TRBJ2-7
clone_size: .
v_call: TRBV29-1
cdr3_aa: CSVRDRSLYEQYF

j_call: TRBJ2-7
clone_size: .
v_call: TRBV5-7
cdr3_aa: CASGDSAYEQYF

j_call: TRBJ2-3
clone_size: .
v_call: TRBV7-9
cdr3_aa: CASSLLGQDTDTQYF

j_call: TRBJ1-2
clone_size: .
v_call: TRBV6-5
cdr3_aa: CASPEPAYYGYTF

j_call: TRBJ2-2
clone_size: .
v_call: TRBV6-5
cdr3_aa: CASTLSQGYGELFF

j_call: TRBJ2-1
clone_size: .
v_call: TRBV20-1
cdr3_aa: CSAVDYNEQFF

j_call: TRBJ2-7
clone_size: .
v_call: TRBV3-1
cdr3_aa: CASSRADGPYEQYF

j_call: TRBJ2-5
clone_size: .
v_call: TRBV27
cdr3_aa: CASSLLGQGVLETQYF

j_call: TRBJ2-5
clone_size: .
v_call: TRBV5-1
cdr3_aa: CASSMVEGKTQYF

j_call: TRBJ2-2
clone_size: .
v_call: TRBV7-6
cdr3_aa: CASSLAPTLNTGELFF

j_call: TRBJ2-7
clone_size: .
v_call: TRBV10-3
cdr3_aa: CAISETGPGQSYEQYF

j_call: TRBJ2-1
clone_size: .
v_call: TRBV4-2
cdr3_aa: CASSQSGGGAYNEQFF

j_call: TRBJ2-7
clone_size: .
v_call: TRBV4-3
cdr3_aa: CASSPDRRNSYEQYF

j_call: TRBJ2-1
clone_size: .
v_call: TRBV28
cdr3_aa: CASRRDRGLGNEQFF

j_call: TRBJ1-2
clone_size: .
v_call: TRBV4-3
cdr3_aa: CASSQDWDLLPNYGYTF

j_call: TRBJ2-1
clone_size: .
v_call: TRBV27
cdr3_aa: CASSESGSYNEQFF

j_call: TRBJ2-5
clone_size: .
v_call: TRBV7-6
cdr3_aa: CASSLDRVEETQYF

j_call: TRBJ1-1
clone_size: .
v_call: TRBV5-1
cdr3_aa: CASSLMGLDTEAFF

j_call: TRBJ2-5
clone_size: .
v_call: TRBV12-3/TRBV12-4
cdr3_aa: CASSRGLGEFQETQYF

j_call: TRBJ1-3
clone_size: .
v_call: TRBV20-1
cdr3_aa: CSASTGQGAIVPF